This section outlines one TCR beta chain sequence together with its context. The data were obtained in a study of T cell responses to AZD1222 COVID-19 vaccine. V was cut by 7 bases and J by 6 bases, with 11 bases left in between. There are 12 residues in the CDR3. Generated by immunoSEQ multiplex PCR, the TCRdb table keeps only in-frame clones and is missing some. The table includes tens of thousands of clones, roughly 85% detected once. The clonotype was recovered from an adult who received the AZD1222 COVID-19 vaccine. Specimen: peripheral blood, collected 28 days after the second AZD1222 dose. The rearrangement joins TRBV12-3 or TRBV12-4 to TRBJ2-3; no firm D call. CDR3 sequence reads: CASTDLADTQYF. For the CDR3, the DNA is TGTGCCAGCACCGATCTCGCGGATACGCAGTATTTT.